This TCR beta chain is drawn from a study of graft-versus-host responses after intestinal transplantation. To note about this clone: Its antigen is still unknown.

The study, taken as a whole, reports: Recipient-marrow GvH clones were detected, some having first appeared in ileum or blood.

There are 16 residues in the CDR3. V lost 5 bases to trimming and J lost 1 base, with 16 bases between them. Germline V gene data show CDR1 as LNHNV and CDR2 as YYDKDF (reference sequence). Libraries were prepared by immunoSEQ multiplex PCR; TCRdb keeps only in-frame clonotypes and omits some of them. The sample has around 100,000 clones, roughly 92% seen once. Source: unstimulated CD4+ T cells sorted from spleen or lymph node cells, taken before transplant. The sequence derives from a human donor who was the organ donor for an intestinal transplant. The chain recombines TRBV15 with TRBJ2-3, with D tentatively TRBD1 (5 bases). The CDR3, as DNA: TGTGCCACCAGCTGGCCGCAGGGTCCGGGCACAGATACGCAGTATTTT. It translates to CATSWPQGPGTDTQYF.